The next 8 T cell receptor beta chains were all read from a single sample in a study of blood T cells in healthy people across ages. The authors ran a second PCR of about 6 to 11 cycles using a sample-barcoded 5' primer and a J-beta primer mix. TCRdb reanalysed the 5' RACE reads using MiXCR and keeps one entry per CDR3 protein. The sample holds about 1 million distinct CDR3 sequences; roughly 45% are singletons and the top ten take approximately 17%. The sample consisted of blood. These receptors all stem from a woman aged 55-70 years in good health.

The chain recombines TRBV20-1 with TRBJ2-6; 7 bases are shared with TRBD1. Per the germline V gene, CDR1 is DFQATT and CDR2 is SNEGSKA (reference sequence). With 3 bases clipped from V and 4 bases from J, the junction kept 6 bases outside the gene matches. The CDR3 totals 15 residues. This CDR3 reads CSASGDRRGANVLTF. CDR3 DNA: TGCAGTGCTAGTGGGGACAGACGGGGGGCCAACGTCCTGACTTTC.

The gene calls are TRBV7-9 and TRBJ2-1, with a possible D match to TRBD1 (5 bases). Per the germline V gene, CDR1 is SEHNR and CDR2 is FQNEAQ (reference sequence). The CDR3 covers 12 residues. V was clipped by 10 bases and J by 5 bases, with 12 bases between them. The CDR3 loop reads CAIPTVNNEQFF. CDR3 bases: TGTGCCATACCGACAGTGAACAATGAGCAGTTCTTC.

This sequence joins TRBV7-9 and TRBJ1-2, with unresolved D. V was clipped by 5 bases and J by 4 bases, with 29 bases between them. The CDR3 has 19 amino acids. The V gene's germline CDR1 is SEHNR and CDR2 FQNEAQ (reference sequence). CDR3 sequence reads: CASSPTRQTTADGSYGYTF. In nucleotides, the CDR3 is TGTGCCAGCAGCCCGACGAGGCAGACCACAGCGGACGGCTCCTATGGCTACACCTTC. Using reference TRBV7-9 and TRBJ1-2 for the parts outside the CDR3, the full variable domain is DTGVSQNPRHKITKRGQNVTFRCDPISEHNRLYWYRQTLGQGPEFLTYFQNEAQLEKSRLLSDRFSAERPKGSFSTLEIQRTEQGDSAMYLCASSPTRQTTADGSYGYTFGSGTRLTVV.

V is TRBV29-1 and J is TRBJ2-1; 7 positions agree with TRBD2. Trimming at V came to 1 base and at J to 7 bases, leaving 7 bases not matched to a gene. The CDR3 consists of 14 residues. Germline-derived CDR1 and CDR2 are SQVTM and ANQGSEA. In DNA form, the CDR3 reads TGCAGCGTTGAAGGCTCCGGGACTACGAATGAGCAGTTCTTC. It translates to CSVEGSGTTNEQFF.

The rearrangement uses TRBV5-1 and TRBJ1-5; D perhaps matches TRBD1 (6 bases). Germline lookup yields CDR1 SGHRS and CDR2 YFSETQ. V gave up 0 bases and J gave up 5 bases, with 9 bases separating them. The CDR3 loop spans 14 amino acids. Here the CDR3 reads CASSLGAGDQPQHF. In nucleotides, the CDR3 is TGCGCCAGCAGCTTGGGGGCAGGGGATCAGCCCCAGCATTTT.

The V call is TRBV9, the J call TRBJ2-2; D is unclear. Germline V CDR1 and CDR2: SGDLS, YYNGEE. V dropped 0 bases and J dropped 5 bases, with 14 bases sitting between them. The CDR3 has 16 amino acids. The CDR3 loop is CASSVDWRSETGELFF. For the CDR3, the DNA is TGTGCCAGCAGCGTAGATTGGAGAAGCGAGACCGGGGAGCTGTTTTTT.

This clonotype was counted once. The chain has TRBV21-1 and TRBJ2-1; the table's D call, TRBD2, has no DNA check behind it. TRBV21-1 is described as a pseudogene. This CDR3 spans 16 amino acids. The CDR3: CASRPLTSGRPNEQFF. DNA for the CDR3: TGTGCCAGCAGACCTCTGACTAGCGGGAGACCCAATGAGCAGTTCTTC.

This rearrangement joins TRBV2 to TRBJ2-2; 7 bases are a match to TRBD2. Germline lookup yields CDR1 SNHLY and CDR2 FYNNEI. Germline trimming cut 9 bases from V and 4 bases from J; bases unmatched to any gene: 8. The CDR3 totals 14 residues. CDR3 bases: TGTGCCAGTATCTTCAGGGAGGGCACCGGGGAGCTGTTTTTT. This encodes CASIFREGTGELFF.